This TCR beta chain was observed in a study of regulatory T cells in long-lasting Graves disease. Time point meaning: newly diagnosed GD, antithyroid drugs for less than 3 months. Following extraction of RNA from PBMCs, that RNA was used to make the TCR library. Germline trimming cut 2 bases from V and 3 bases from J; bases unmatched to any gene: 11. Germline assignment: CDR1 SGHRS and CDR2 YFSETQ. This CDR3 is 16 amino acids long. Relying on iRepertoire HTBI primers and Arm-PCR of CDR3 regions, the team built TCR beta libraries. MiXCR, run by TCRdb on the multiplex PCR reads, gives a single entry per CDR3 protein. The table lists roughly 420,000 distinct CDR3 sequences, about 17% of them singletons, with approximately 22% in the top ten. The sample holds many counts of this clonotype. These data were also reused for a study on T cells in Graves' hyperthyroidism and ophthalmopathy.

The clonotype comes from a woman younger than 35 with Graves disease. V is TRBV5-1 and J is TRBJ2-7; 7 bases align to TRBD2. The sequencing used peripheral blood mononuclear cells (PBMCs), collected at new diagnosis, from a patient treated with antithyroid drugs. The CDR3 sequence is CASSLTLANSGYEQYF. The CDR3 coding sequence is TGCGCCAGCAGCTTAACACTAGCGAACTCGGGCTACGAGCAGTACTTC. Using reference TRBV5-1 and TRBJ2-7 for the parts outside the CDR3, the full variable domain is KAGVTQTPRYLIKTRGQQVTLSCSPISGHRSVSWYQQTPGQGLQFLFEYFSETQRNKGNFPGRFSGRQFSNSRSEMNVSTLELGDSALYLCASSLTLANSGYEQYFGPGTRLTVT.